The clone carrying this TCR beta chain is a singleton in its sample. Antigen unknown. Each subset's genomic DNA was shared equally among a number of immunoSEQ plates. Assay used: immunoSEQ multiplex PCR; TCRdb lists only in-frame clones, some missing. This table holds 950,000 to 1,100,000 clones, 65% to 80% found once. This sample was included in a study of shared clonotypes between healthy human individuals. Whole-study results and caveats: Clonotype sharing across donors was expected to vary with sequencing depth. Naive subsets tended to show greater estimated richness than memory subsets.

Germline V gives CDR1 SGHNT, CDR2 YENEEA. The CDR3 sequence is 14 residues long. The V gene lost 3 bases and the J gene lost 2 bases, with 9 bases spanning the gap. The chain is built from TRBV11-3 and TRBJ2-3, with a possible D match to TRBD2 (6 bases). Sequencing input: memory CD4+ T cells sorted from blood. Subset denoted: CD45RA-negative fraction. This receptor was taken from a man between 18 and 29 years old in good health. The CDR3 DNA sequence: TGTGCCAGCAGCTTGGACTATTCCACAGATACGCAGTATTTT. This sequence encodes CASSLDYSTDTQYF.